A selection of T cell receptor beta chains follows, all from one sample in a study of neurological immune-mediated disorders. TCRdb passed the 5' RACE reads through MiXCR, listing each CDR3 protein once. The sample lists roughly 39,000 distinct CDR3 sequences, around 7.2% occurring once. What was sequenced was CD4+ T cells from blood. These receptors came from a man in his fifties or sixties in good health. The CDR3 runs from the conserved cysteine through the conserved F or W. The D gene is left open where the match is weak. The size field is filled for only some rows; it gives once, few, many or a size class.

V: TRBV19
D: TRBD2
size: few
J: TRBJ2-7
DNA: TGTGCCAGTAGTCCGACTAGCGGGAGGGTTTACGAGCAGTACTTC
CDR3: CASSPTSGRVYEQYF

V: TRBV4-3
D: NA
size: many
J: TRBJ1-1
DNA: TGCGCCAGCAGCCAAGATACGGGGCTTGAAGCTTTCTTT
CDR3: CASSQDTGLEAFF

V: TRBV7-2
D: NA
size: NA
J: TRBJ1-3
DNA: TGTGCCAGCAGACTCCCCGCGGCCTCCGGAAACACCATATATTTT
CDR3: CASRLPAASGNTIYF

V: TRBV29-1
D: NA
size: many
J: TRBJ2-2
DNA: TGCAGCGTTGAAGCGGGTTATGCGGCGCGAGGGCGGACCGGGGAGCTGTTTTTT
CDR3: CSVEAGYAARGRTGELFF

V: TRBV3-1
D: NA
size: many
J: TRBJ2-5
DNA: TGTGCCAGCAGTCAGACTGGTCCAGGGACCCAGTACTTC
CDR3: CASSQTGPGTQYF

V: TRBV12-3/TRBV12-4
D: NA
size: NA
J: TRBJ2-1
DNA: TGTGCCAGCAGCTTTAGGGTCAATGAGCAGTTCTTC
CDR3: CASSFRVNEQFF

V: TRBV18
D: NA
size: NA
J: TRBJ2-1
DNA: TGTGCCAGCTCACGATCGACTAGTAGGGCCTCCTACAATGAGCAGTTCTTC
CDR3: CASSRSTSRASYNEQFF

V: TRBV4-2
D: TRBD1
size: few
J: TRBJ2-3
DNA: TGTGCCAGCAGCCAAGATGCAGGGACAGGGAGTTTGAGCACAGATACGCAGTATTTT
CDR3: CASSQDAGTGSLSTDTQYF

V: TRBV10-3
D: NA
size: many
J: TRBJ1-3
DNA: TGTGCCATCGAAGAGACGGCCGGTTTTGGGAACACCATATATTTT
CDR3: CAIEETAGFGNTIYF

V: TRBV5-1
D: TRBD1
size: many
J: TRBJ2-7
DNA: TGCGCCAGCAGCCCCGCCCGGGACAGGGACTACGAGCAGTACTTC
CDR3: CASSPARDRDYEQYF

V: TRBV7-8
D: NA
size: many
J: TRBJ2-7
DNA: TGTGCCAGCAGCTTACTTCCCGGACTCGATGCCTACGAGCAGTACTTC
CDR3: CASSLLPGLDAYEQYF

V: TRBV3-1
D: NA
size: many
J: TRBJ2-1
DNA: TGTGCCAGCAGCCAACTACAGTACAATGAGCAGTTCTTC
CDR3: CASSQLQYNEQFF

V: TRBV5-6
D: TRBD1
size: NA
J: TRBJ1-2
DNA: TGTGCCAGCAGCAAGGACAGGGGAGGGTATGGCTACACCTTC
CDR3: CASSKDRGGYGYTF

V: TRBV2
D: NA
size: many
J: TRBJ2-5
DNA: TGTGCCAGCACCCCGCGGCCTCCCTGGGAGACCCAGTACTTC
CDR3: CASTPRPPWETQYF

V: TRBV29-1
D: TRBD1
size: many
J: TRBJ1-2
DNA: TGCAGCGTTGACCTAAAGGGGGACAGGGCCTATGGCTACACCTTC
CDR3: CSVDLKGDRAYGYTF

V: TRBV7-2
D: NA
size: many
J: TRBJ2-1
DNA: TGTGCCAGCAGCTTAGAGGGACATTCGTACAATGAGCAGTTCTTC
CDR3: CASSLEGHSYNEQFF

V: TRBV20-1
D: TRBD2
size: many
J: TRBJ2-3
DNA: TGCAGTGCTAGAGCGACTAGCGGAGTCACAGATACGCAGTATTTT
CDR3: CSARATSGVTDTQYF

V: TRBV20-1
D: NA
size: many
J: TRBJ1-1
DNA: TGCAGTGCTAGACGATTGAACACTGAAGCTTTCTTT
CDR3: CSARRLNTEAFF

V: TRBV5-1
D: TRBD1
size: many
J: TRBJ2-5
DNA: TGCGCCAGCAGCTCGGGACAGACTCAAGAGACCCAGTACTTC
CDR3: CASSSGQTQETQYF

V: TRBV23-1
D: NA
size: few
J: TRBJ2-5
DNA: TGCGCCAGCAGTCATGAGGGGGAGACCCAGTACTTC
CDR3: CASSHEGETQYF

V: TRBV11-2
D: NA
size: NA
J: TRBJ2-2
DNA: TGTGCCAGCAGCTTGGGTCTAGCGTCGGGGAACGGGGAGCTGTTTTTT
CDR3: CASSLGLASGNGELFF

V: TRBV7-3
D: NA
size: many
J: TRBJ2-7
DNA: TGTGCCAGCAGCTTGTCTCCGGGCTACGAGCAGTACTTC
CDR3: CASSLSPGYEQYF

V: TRBV20-1
D: NA
size: many
J: TRBJ1-1
DNA: TGCAGTGCTAGAGGGTCGTCACTGAACACTGAAGCTTTCTTT
CDR3: CSARGSSLNTEAFF

V: TRBV11-3
D: NA
size: many
J: TRBJ1-1
DNA: TGTGCCAGCAGCCCGAGGTGGAACACTGAAGCTTTCTTT
CDR3: CASSPRWNTEAFF

V: TRBV20-1
D: NA
size: many
J: TRBJ2-7
DNA: TGCAGTGCTAGAGAAAGCGCTCTGCTCAGAGAGCAGTACTTC
CDR3: CSARESALLREQYF

V: TRBV4-3
D: NA
size: many
J: TRBJ2-3
DNA: TGCGCCAGCAGCCACGAGCGTGGCGGGACCACAGATACGCAGTATTTT
CDR3: CASSHERGGTTDTQYF

V: TRBV5-1
D: NA
size: many
J: TRBJ2-7
DNA: TGCGCCAGCAGCTTGGCGGGACAACGATCCTACGAGCAGTACTTC
CDR3: CASSLAGQRSYEQYF

V: TRBV28
D: NA
size: NA
J: TRBJ2-1
DNA: TGTGCCAGCAGTTCCCTATCAGGGTTGAATGAGCAGTTCTTC
CDR3: CASSSLSGLNEQFF

V: TRBV19
D: TRBD2
size: many
J: TRBJ2-4
DNA: TGTGCCAGTAGTATCCGCGCACGGGGGGGAAACATTCAGTACTTC
CDR3: CASSIRARGGNIQYF

V: TRBV28
D: NA
size: NA
J: TRBJ1-5
DNA: TGTGCCACCGGGACACCCAGCAATCAGCCCCAGCATTTT
CDR3: CATGTPSNQPQHF

V: TRBV5-1
D: TRBD2
size: many
J: TRBJ2-3
DNA: TGCGCCAGCACGGATATGGCGGGAGGCACAGATACGCAGTATTTT
CDR3: CASTDMAGGTDTQYF

V: TRBV5-4
D: NA
size: NA
J: TRBJ2-4
DNA: TGTGCCAGCAGCCCGGGACCTTCGAAAAACATTCAGTACTTC
CDR3: CASSPGPSKNIQYF

V: TRBV9
D: NA
size: many
J: TRBJ1-5
DNA: TGTGCCAGCAGCCATGGAGGCAATCAGCCCCAGCATTTT
CDR3: CASSHGGNQPQHF

V: TRBV10-3
D: TRBD2
size: many
J: TRBJ2-1
DNA: TGTGCCATCAGTGGATCCGGGACTAGCGGGGGGAATGAGCAGTTCTTC
CDR3: CAISGSGTSGGNEQFF

V: TRBV20-1
D: NA
size: many
J: TRBJ2-7
DNA: TGCAGTGCTCTTGTCAGGGGAGGGCCAAGGAACGAGCAGTACTTC
CDR3: CSALVRGGPRNEQYF

V: TRBV7-2
D: TRBD1
size: many
J: TRBJ2-3
DNA: TGTGCCAGCAGCCCCAACAGGGGTTACGGCACAGATACGCAGTATTTT
CDR3: CASSPNRGYGTDTQYF

V: TRBV7-3
D: NA
size: many
J: TRBJ2-2
DNA: TGTGCCAGCAGCCTGGCGAAGGACACCGGGGAGCTGTTTTTT
CDR3: CASSLAKDTGELFF

V: TRBV7-2
D: NA
size: many
J: TRBJ2-5
DNA: TGTGCCAGCAGCTTAGCTGTGACTAACCAAGAGACCCAGTACTTC
CDR3: CASSLAVTNQETQYF

V: TRBV19
D: NA
size: NA
J: TRBJ2-1
DNA: TGTGCCAGTAGTTCCCGCAGTGAGCAGTTCTTC
CDR3: CASSSRSEQFF

V: TRBV9
D: NA
size: many
J: TRBJ1-1
DNA: TGTGCCAGCAGCGTTACAACAGACAACACTGAAGCTTTCTTT
CDR3: CASSVTTDNTEAFF

V: TRBV5-1
D: TRBD1
size: many
J: TRBJ1-5
DNA: TGCGCCAGCAGCTTACAGGGGTATAGCAATCAGCCCCAGCATTTT
CDR3: CASSLQGYSNQPQHF

V: TRBV7-7
D: TRBD1
size: many
J: TRBJ2-3
DNA: TGTGCCAGCAGCCGGACAGGGTTAACAGATACGCAGTATTTT
CDR3: CASSRTGLTDTQYF

V: TRBV20-1
D: TRBD2
size: many
J: TRBJ2-5
DNA: TGCAGTGGGAGAGGGCTAGCGGGAGCGGGAGAGACCCAGTACTTC
CDR3: CSGRGLAGAGETQYF

V: TRBV28
D: NA
size: many
J: TRBJ2-5
DNA: TGTGCCAGTTCCGAAGCAGCGGGCCGCGGAGAGACCCAGTACTTC
CDR3: CASSEAAGRGETQYF

V: TRBV30
D: NA
size: few
J: TRBJ2-1
DNA: TGTGCCTACCGGACGGAACCTAACAATGAGCAGTTCTTC
CDR3: CAYRTEPNNEQFF

V: TRBV27
D: NA
size: NA
J: TRBJ2-1
DNA: TGTGCCAGCAGTCCGAACACCCAGGGTCATGAGCAGTTCTTC
CDR3: CASSPNTQGHEQFF

V: TRBV20-1
D: TRBD2
size: many
J: TRBJ2-7
DNA: TGCAGTGCTAGACTCCGCGGGACTAGCGGGAGGTGGTACGAGCAGTACTTC
CDR3: CSARLRGTSGRWYEQYF

V: TRBV7-9
D: TRBD2
size: many
J: TRBJ2-3
DNA: TGTGCCAGCAGCCCCCGACTAGCGGGAGACGTGGATACGCAGTATTTT
CDR3: CASSPRLAGDVDTQYF

V: TRBV1
D: NA
size: many
J: TRBJ2-3
DNA: TGCACCGGCCCTGCGGGAGGGGGCCACACAGATACGCAGTATTTT
CDR3: CTGPAGGGHTDTQYF

V: TRBV24-1
D: NA
size: many
J: TRBJ2-3
DNA: TGTGCCACCAGTGGGGACTCGTCGGGAGTAGCAGATACGCAGTATTTT
CDR3: CATSGDSSGVADTQYF

V: TRBV20-1
D: NA
size: many
J: TRBJ2-7
DNA: TGCAGTGCAAACCAACTGAGGAGGCCTTCTTACGAGCAGTACTTC
CDR3: CSANQLRRPSYEQYF

V: TRBV6-1
D: TRBD1
size: many
J: TRBJ2-1
DNA: TGTGCCAGCAGTACGGACAGGAACTACAATGAGCAGTTCTTC
CDR3: CASSTDRNYNEQFF

V: TRBV20-1
D: NA
size: many
J: TRBJ1-2
DNA: TGCAGTGCGAGAACGGTCGCTCCATCGGGGGATGGCTACACCTTC
CDR3: CSARTVAPSGDGYTF

V: TRBV20-1
D: NA
size: many
J: TRBJ2-7
DNA: TGCAGTGCTAGGGATTGGACTAACTACTACGAGCAGTACTTC
CDR3: CSARDWTNYYEQYF

V: TRBV11-2
D: NA
size: many
J: TRBJ1-4
DNA: TGTGCCAGCAGCTTACAACTAGGTGAAAAACTGTTTTTT
CDR3: CASSLQLGEKLFF

V: TRBV7-8
D: NA
size: many
J: TRBJ2-7
DNA: TGTGCCAGCAGCGAAGACCGGGGGTTAACCTACGAGCAGTACTTC
CDR3: CASSEDRGLTYEQYF

V: TRBV12-5
D: NA
size: many
J: TRBJ2-7
DNA: TGTGCTAGTGGTTCCCCCGGCACTCCTAACCACGAGCAGTACTTC
CDR3: CASGSPGTPNHEQYF

V: TRBV5-1
D: NA
size: many
J: TRBJ2-1
DNA: TGCGCCAACAGCGGTACGGGGCTCTCCTACAATGAGCAGTTCTTC
CDR3: CANSGTGLSYNEQFF

V: TRBV11-2
D: TRBD2
size: many
J: TRBJ2-7
DNA: TGTGCCAGCAGCTCCCAGAGACTAGCGGCTGCCGAGCAGTACTTC
CDR3: CASSSQRLAAAEQYF